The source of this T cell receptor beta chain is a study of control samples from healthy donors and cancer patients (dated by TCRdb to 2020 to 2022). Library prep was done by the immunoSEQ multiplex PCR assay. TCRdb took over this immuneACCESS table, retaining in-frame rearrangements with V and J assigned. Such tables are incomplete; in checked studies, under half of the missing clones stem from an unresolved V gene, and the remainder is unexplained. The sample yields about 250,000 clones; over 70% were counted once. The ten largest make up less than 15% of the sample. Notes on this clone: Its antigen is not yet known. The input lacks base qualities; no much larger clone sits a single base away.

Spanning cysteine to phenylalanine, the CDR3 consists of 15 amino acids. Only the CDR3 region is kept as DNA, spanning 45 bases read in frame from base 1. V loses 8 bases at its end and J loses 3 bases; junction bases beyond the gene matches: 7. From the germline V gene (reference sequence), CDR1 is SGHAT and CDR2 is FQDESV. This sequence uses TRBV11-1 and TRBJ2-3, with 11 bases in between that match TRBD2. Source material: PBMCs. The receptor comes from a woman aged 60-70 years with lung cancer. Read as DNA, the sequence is TGTGCCAGCGGCCGGACTAGCGGGTTTACAGATACGCAGTATTTT. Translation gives CASGRTSGFTDTQYF.